This TCR beta chain appears in the sequencing data of a study of identical twins. This clonotype was detected ten times or more. Its specificity is unknown. TCRdb reprocessed the 5' RACE reads via MiXCR and lists one record per CDR3 protein. The table has a few hundred thousand distinct CDR3 sequences, 9.5% to 10% seen once. Whole-study results and caveats: There was an excess of low generation probability in the out-of-frame alpha sequences that twins shared.

The sample was also reused in another study, on yellow fever vaccine responses in identical twins.

The receptor comes from a woman under 30 in good health. The material sequenced was PBMCs.

The CDR3 loop reads CASSNRATNEKLFF. As DNA, the CDR3 is TGTGCCAGCAGTAACAGGGCAACTAATGAAAAACTGTTTTTT. The rearrangement joins TRBV6-5 to TRBJ1-4; D is perhaps TRBD1 (6 bases). The CDR3 consists of 14 residues. Germline V lookup: CDR1 MNHEY, CDR2 SVGAGI. V was clipped by 5 bases and J by 0 bases, with 7 bases between them.